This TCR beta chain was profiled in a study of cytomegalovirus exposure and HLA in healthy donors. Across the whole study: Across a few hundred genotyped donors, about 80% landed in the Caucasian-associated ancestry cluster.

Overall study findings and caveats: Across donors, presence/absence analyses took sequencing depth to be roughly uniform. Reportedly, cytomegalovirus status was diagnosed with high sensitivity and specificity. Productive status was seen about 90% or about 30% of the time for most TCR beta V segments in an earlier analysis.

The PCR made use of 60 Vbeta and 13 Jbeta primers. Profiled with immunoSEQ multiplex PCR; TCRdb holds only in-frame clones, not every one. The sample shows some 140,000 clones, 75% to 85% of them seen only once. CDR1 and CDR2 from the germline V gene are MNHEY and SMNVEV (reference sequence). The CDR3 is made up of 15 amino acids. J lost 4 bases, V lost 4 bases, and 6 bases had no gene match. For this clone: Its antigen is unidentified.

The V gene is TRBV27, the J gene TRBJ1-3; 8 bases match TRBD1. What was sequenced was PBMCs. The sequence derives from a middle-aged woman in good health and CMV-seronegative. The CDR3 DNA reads TGTGCCAGCAGTTCCCTGCGACAGGGGGGAAACACCATATATTTT. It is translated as CASSSLRQGGNTIYF.